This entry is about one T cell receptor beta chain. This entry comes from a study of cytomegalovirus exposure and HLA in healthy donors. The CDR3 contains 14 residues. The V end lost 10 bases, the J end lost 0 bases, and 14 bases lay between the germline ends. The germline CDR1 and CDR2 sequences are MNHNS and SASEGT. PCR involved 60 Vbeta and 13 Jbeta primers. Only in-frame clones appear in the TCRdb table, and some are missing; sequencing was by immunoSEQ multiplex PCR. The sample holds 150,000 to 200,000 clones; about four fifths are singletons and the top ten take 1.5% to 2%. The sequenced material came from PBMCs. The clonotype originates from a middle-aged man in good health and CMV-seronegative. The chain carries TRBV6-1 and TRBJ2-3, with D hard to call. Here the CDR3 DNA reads TGTGCCAACAGCCTTTCCCCTAGCACAGATACGCAGTATTTT. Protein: CANSLSPSTDTQYF.